The entry that follows covers one T cell receptor beta chain sequence. Trimming took 1 base from V and 6 from J; bases not matched to a gene: 7. From germline, CDR1 is SGHVS and CDR2 FQNEAQ. The CDR3 is made up of 16 amino acids. The source of the sample is a study of blood T cell repertoires in COVID-19. Study as a whole: COVID-19 samples collected from the United States, Italy and Spain covered acute and convalescent phases.

Clones were read by immunoSEQ multiplex PCR, and TCRdb kept only the in-frame ones, dropping some. This table has 200,000 to 250,000 clones, around 81% appearing once. This TCR derives from a human donor in a cohort sampled during active COVID-19. Sample: peripheral blood. V usage is TRBV7-8 and J usage is TRBJ2-4; 9 nucleotides agree with TRBD2. The CDR3 region is CASSLGGGALGNIQYF. In nucleotides, the CDR3 is TGTGCCAGCAGCTTAGGCGGGGGGGCATTGGGAAACATTCAGTACTTC. Combining the CDR3 with reference TRBV7-8 and TRBJ2-4 gives the whole variable domain GAGVSQSPRYKVAKRGQDVALRCDPISGHVSLFWYQQALGQGPEFLTYFQNEAQLDKSGLPSDRFFAERPEGSVSTLKIQRTQQEDSAVYLCASSLGGGALGNIQYFGAGTRLSVL.